These T cell receptor beta chains were read from a single sample in a study of metastatic and nonmetastatic thyroid tumors. TCRdb re-called the PCR reads through MiXCR. The sample consists of some 41,000 clones, approximately 12% of them appearing once. The sample consisted of blood. These TCRs come from a female donor with papillary thyroid cancer or a benign thyroid nodule (not recorded which). Some clones in this sample may be carry-over from other donors' samples. Both conserved end residues are part of each CDR3. A D gene is named only where the DNA matches it firmly. Size tells how often a clone was seen (once, few, many) or the class of an expanded clone, and some rows leave it out.

>many|TRBV7-9|TRBJ1-1|NA|14
CASSLEVRRTEAFF
TGTGCCAGCAGCTTAGAAGTAAGACGGACTGAAGCTTTCTTT
>many|TRBV11-3|TRBJ2-7|NA|14
CASSSSRGSYEQYF
TGTGCCAGCAGCTCATCTCGGGGCTCCTACGAGCAGTACTTC
>many|TRBV5-5|TRBJ2-5|NA|15
CASSFLIGPKETQYF
TGTGCCAGCAGCTTCTTGATTGGCCCCAAGGAGACCCAGTACTTC
>many|TRBV5-1|TRBJ2-3|NA|14
CASSLGREQDTQYF
TGCGCCAGCAGCTTGGGTCGGGAGCAAGATACGCAGTATTTT
>NA|TRBV27|TRBJ1-2|NA|15
CAITPHRGGNYGYTF
TGTGCCATCACCCCCCATAGGGGTGGGAACTATGGCTACACCTTC
>few|TRBV12-3/TRBV12-4|TRBJ2-1|NA|17
CASLPGGEGSSYNEQFF
TGTGCCAGCCTCCCAGGGGGGGAGGGAAGCTCCTACAATGAGCAGTTCTTC
>NA|TRBV14|TRBJ2-3|NA|13
CASSPQGADTQYF
TGTGCCAGCAGCCCACAGGGCGCAGATACGCAGTATTTT
>many|TRBV6-1|TRBJ1-1|NA|12
CASTEWGSEAFF
TGTGCCAGCACCGAATGGGGGTCCGAAGCTTTCTTT
>many|TRBV28|TRBJ2-3|NA|14
CASSHSFRSDTQYF
TGTGCCAGCAGCCATAGCTTTAGGTCAGATACGCAGTATTTT
>many|TRBV18|TRBJ2-1|TRBD2|17
CASSPPTSGRGLNEQFF
TGTGCCAGCTCACCACCGACTAGCGGGAGGGGACTCAATGAGCAGTTCTTC
>NA|TRBV6-1|TRBJ2-1|NA|12
CASSKEVYEQFF
TGTGCCAGCAGTAAAGAGGTTTATGAGCAGTTCTTC
>many|TRBV5-1|TRBJ1-3|NA|15
CASMTQGNSGNTIYF
TGCGCCAGCATGACCCAGGGAAACTCTGGAAACACCATATATTTT
>many|TRBV7-9|TRBJ2-7|TRBD1|14
CASSLGRQGYEQYF
TGTGCCAGCAGCTTAGGCAGACAGGGCTACGAGCAGTACTTC
>many|TRBV6-1|TRBJ1-4|NA|12
CASQGSREKLFF
TGTGCCAGCCAGGGCTCTCGTGAAAAACTGTTTTTT
>many|TRBV5-1|TRBJ2-4|NA|14
CASSLYGLVDIQYF
TGCGCCAGCAGCCTCTACGGGCTTGTAGACATTCAGTACTTC
>many|TRBV6-1|TRBJ1-1|NA|13
CASRTPMNTEAFF
TGTGCCAGCAGAACACCCATGAACACTGAAGCTTTCTTT
>NA|TRBV27|TRBJ2-5|NA|15
CASSLGASVYETQYF
TGTGCCAGCAGTTTAGGGGCGAGCGTGTACGAGACCCAGTACTTC
>few|TRBV2|TRBJ2-7|NA|15
CASSLTQGEAYEQYF
TGTGCCAGCAGTCTGACCCAGGGTGAAGCCTACGAGCAGTACTTC
>many|TRBV7-2|TRBJ1-2|NA|14
CASSDYGAPNGYTF
TGTGCCAGCAGCGACTACGGGGCCCCGAATGGCTACACCTTC
>NA|TRBV20-1|TRBJ2-7|TRBD2|14
CSARSGGSDYEQYF
TGCAGTGCTAGATCCGGGGGGAGCGACTACGAGCAGTACTTC
>many|TRBV7-3|TRBJ2-3|TRBD2|15
CASAKGRETTDTQYF
TGTGCCAGCGCCAAGGGGCGGGAGACGACAGATACGCAGTATTTT
>NA|TRBV7-9|TRBJ1-1|TRBD1|14
CASSLGTGNTEAFF
TGTGCCAGCAGCTTAGGGACAGGGAACACTGAAGCTTTCTTT
>NA|TRBV6-5|TRBJ2-5|NA|16
CASSLDITRPGDTQYF
TGTGCCAGCAGTTTGGACATTACGCGGCCCGGAGATACCCAGTACTTC
>medium-sized|TRBV28|TRBJ1-2|NA|16
CASKERQASANYGYTF
TGTGCCAGCAAAGAAAGACAGGCATCAGCTAACTATGGCTACACCTTC
>many|TRBV9|TRBJ2-5|TRBD2|21
CASSVDGPWFSSGREGETQYF
TGTGCCAGCAGCGTAGATGGGCCTTGGTTTTCCAGCGGGAGGGAGGGAGAGACCCAGTACTTC
>NA|TRBV20-1|TRBJ2-2|TRBD2|18
CSAAPTSGRTRGTGELFF
TGCAGTGCCGCCCCGACTAGCGGGAGGACCCGTGGCACCGGGGAGCTGTTTTTT
>once|TRBV20-1|TRBJ2-7|NA|13
CSARSELSYEQYF
TGCAGTGCCCGCAGTGAGCTCTCCTACGAGCAGTACTTC
>many|TRBV19|TRBJ2-4|NA|16
CASSMGSLLSKNIQYF
TGTGCCAGTAGTATGGGCAGCCTTCTATCCAAAAACATTCAGTACTTC
>many|TRBV6-5|TRBJ1-1|NA|18
CASSYSISIGHPNTEAFF
TGTGCCAGCAGTTACTCGATTTCCATCGGACACCCGAACACTGAAGCTTTCTTT